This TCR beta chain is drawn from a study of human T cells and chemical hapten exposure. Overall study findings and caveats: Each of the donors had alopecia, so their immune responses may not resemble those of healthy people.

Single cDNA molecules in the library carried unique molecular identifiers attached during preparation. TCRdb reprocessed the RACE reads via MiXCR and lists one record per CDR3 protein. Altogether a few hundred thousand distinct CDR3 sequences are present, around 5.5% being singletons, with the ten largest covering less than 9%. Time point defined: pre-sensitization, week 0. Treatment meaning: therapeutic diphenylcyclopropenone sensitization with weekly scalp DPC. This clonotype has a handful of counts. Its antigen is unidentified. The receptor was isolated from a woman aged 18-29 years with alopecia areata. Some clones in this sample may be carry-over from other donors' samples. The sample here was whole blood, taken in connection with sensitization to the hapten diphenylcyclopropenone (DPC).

CDR3 amino acids: CASSLRAAYGYTF. The CDR3 region has the DNA TGTGCCAGCAGTTTAAGGGCAGCGTATGGCTACACCTTC. The chain employs TRBV28 and TRBJ1-2, with D unresolved. Germline assignment: CDR1 MDHEN and CDR2 SYDVKM. The CDR3 consists of 13 residues. V lost 2 bases to trimming and J lost 5 bases, with 9 bases between them.